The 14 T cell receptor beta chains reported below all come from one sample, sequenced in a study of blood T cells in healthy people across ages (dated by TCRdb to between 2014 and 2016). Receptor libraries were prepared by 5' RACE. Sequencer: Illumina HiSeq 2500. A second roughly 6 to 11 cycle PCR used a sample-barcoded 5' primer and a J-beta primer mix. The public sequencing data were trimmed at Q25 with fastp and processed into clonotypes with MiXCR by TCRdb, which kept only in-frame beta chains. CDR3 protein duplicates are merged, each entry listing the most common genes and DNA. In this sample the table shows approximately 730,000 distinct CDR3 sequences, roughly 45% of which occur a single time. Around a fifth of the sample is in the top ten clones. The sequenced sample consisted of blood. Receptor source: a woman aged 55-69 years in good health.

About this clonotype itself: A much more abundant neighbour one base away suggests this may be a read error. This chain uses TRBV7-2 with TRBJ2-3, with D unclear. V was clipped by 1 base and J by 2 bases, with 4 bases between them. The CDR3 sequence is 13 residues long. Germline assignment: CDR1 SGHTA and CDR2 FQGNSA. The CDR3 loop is CASSLVITDTQYF. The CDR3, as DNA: TGTGCCAGCAGCTTAGTTATCACAGATACGCAGTATTTT.

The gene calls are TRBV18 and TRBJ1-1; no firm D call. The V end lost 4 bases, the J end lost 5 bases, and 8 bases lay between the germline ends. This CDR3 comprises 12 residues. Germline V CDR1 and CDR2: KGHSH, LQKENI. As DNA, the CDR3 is TGTGCCAGCTCACAGCCGGGTACTGAAGCTTTCTTT. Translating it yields CASSQPGTEAFF.

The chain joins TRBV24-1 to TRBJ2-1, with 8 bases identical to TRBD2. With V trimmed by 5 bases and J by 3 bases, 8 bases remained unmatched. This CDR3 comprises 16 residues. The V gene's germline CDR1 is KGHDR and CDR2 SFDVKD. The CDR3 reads CATSGPGTRGYNEQFF. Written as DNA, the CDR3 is TGTGCCACCAGTGGACCGGGGACTAGAGGCTACAATGAGCAGTTCTTC.

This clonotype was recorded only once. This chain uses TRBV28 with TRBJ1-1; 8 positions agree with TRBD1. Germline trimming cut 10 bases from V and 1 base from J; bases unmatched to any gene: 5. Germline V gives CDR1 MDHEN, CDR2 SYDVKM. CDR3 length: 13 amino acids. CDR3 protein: CATLRGPNTEAFF. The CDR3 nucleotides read TGTGCCACCCTCAGGGGGCCGAACACTGAAGCTTTCTTT. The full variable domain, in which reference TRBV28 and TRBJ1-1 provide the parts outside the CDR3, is DVKVTQSSRYLVKRTGEKVFLECVQDMDHENMFWYRQDPGLGLRLIYFSYDVKMKEKGDIPEGYSVSREKKERFSLILESASTNQTSMYLCATLRGPNTEAFFGQGTRLTVV.

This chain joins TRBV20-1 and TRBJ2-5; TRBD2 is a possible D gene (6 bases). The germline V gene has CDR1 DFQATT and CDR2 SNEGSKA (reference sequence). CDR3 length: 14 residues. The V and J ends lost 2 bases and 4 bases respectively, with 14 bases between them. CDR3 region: CSARSPSVGETQYF. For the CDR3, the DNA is TGCAGTGCTAGAAGTCCTAGCGTAGGAGAGACCCAGTACTTC.

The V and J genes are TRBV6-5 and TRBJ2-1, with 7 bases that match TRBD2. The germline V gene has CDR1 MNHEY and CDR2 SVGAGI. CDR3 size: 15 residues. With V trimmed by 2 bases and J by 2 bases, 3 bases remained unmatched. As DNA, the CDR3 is TGTGCCAGCAGTTACACTAGCGCTACCTACAATGAGCAGTTCTTC. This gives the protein CASSYTSATYNEQFF.

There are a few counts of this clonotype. CDR3 DNA: TGTGCCAGCAGTTTCGGGCAGGGGACCTATGGCTACACCTTC. Translating gives CASSFGQGTYGYTF. The chain combines TRBV12-3 or TRBV12-4 with TRBJ1-2; maybe TRBD1 (6 bases). V was trimmed by 3 bases and J by 4 bases, leaving 12 bases between them. This CDR3 is built from 14 residues.

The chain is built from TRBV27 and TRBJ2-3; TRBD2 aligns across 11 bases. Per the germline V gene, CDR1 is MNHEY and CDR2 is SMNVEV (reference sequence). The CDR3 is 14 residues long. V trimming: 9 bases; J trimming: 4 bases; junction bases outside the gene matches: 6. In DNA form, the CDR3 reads TGTGCCAGTAGCGGGAGGGCCCTGGCAGATACGCAGTATTTT. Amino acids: CASSGRALADTQYF.

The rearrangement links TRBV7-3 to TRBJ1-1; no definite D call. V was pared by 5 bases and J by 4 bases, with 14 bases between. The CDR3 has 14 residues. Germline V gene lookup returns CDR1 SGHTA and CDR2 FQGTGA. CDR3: CASSIRTKGTEAFF. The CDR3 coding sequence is TGTGCCAGCAGCATAAGGACCAAGGGCACTGAAGCTTTCTTT.

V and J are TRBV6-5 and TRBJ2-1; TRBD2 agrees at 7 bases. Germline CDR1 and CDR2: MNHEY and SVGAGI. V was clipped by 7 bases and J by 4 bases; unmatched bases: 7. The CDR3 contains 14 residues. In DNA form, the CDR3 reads TGTGCCAGCAATGACCTCGGGGGGTACAATGAGCAGTTCTTC. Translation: CASNDLGGYNEQFF.

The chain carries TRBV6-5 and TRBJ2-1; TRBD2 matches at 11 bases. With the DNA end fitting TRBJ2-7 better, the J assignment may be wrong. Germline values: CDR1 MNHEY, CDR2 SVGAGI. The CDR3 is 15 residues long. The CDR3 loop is CASSYSGGAYNEQYF. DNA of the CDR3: TGTGCCAGCAGTTATAGCGGGGGGGCCTACAATGAGCAGTACTTC.

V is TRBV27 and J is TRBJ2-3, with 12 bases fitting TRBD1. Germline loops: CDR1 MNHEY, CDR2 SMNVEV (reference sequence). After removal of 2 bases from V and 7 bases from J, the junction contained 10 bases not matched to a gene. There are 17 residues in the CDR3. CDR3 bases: TGTGCCAGCAGTTTAAGCCCCGGGACAGGGGGCCTGTATACGCAGTATTTT. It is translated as CASSLSPGTGGLYTQYF.

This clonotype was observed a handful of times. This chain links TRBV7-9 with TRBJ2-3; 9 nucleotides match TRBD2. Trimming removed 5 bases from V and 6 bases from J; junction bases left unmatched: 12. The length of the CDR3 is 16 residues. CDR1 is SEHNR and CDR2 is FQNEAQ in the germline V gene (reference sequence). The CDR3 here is CASSPPGGGAKDTQYF. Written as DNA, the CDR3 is TGTGCCAGCAGCCCCCCCGGCGGGGGGGCCAAGGATACGCAGTATTTT.

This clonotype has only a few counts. The CDR3 loop is CASSLDARDRDFYTEAFF. The CDR3 nucleotides read TGTGCCAGCAGCTTAGACGCGAGGGACAGGGATTTTTACACTGAAGCTTTCTTT. The chain links TRBV11-1 to TRBJ1-1; 9 bases align to TRBD1. The CDR3 extends over 18 amino acids. Losses at the gene ends were 1 base for V and 3 bases for J; bases not matched to a gene: 12. Germline V gene sequence: CDR1 SGHAT, CDR2 FQDESV (reference sequence).